This T cell receptor (beta chain) was sequenced in a study of T cells after yellow fever vaccination. The CDR3 length is 14 residues. CDR1 is MNHNS and CDR2 is SASEGT in the germline V gene. V shed 7 bases and J shed 1 base, with 13 bases lying between them. TCRdb reanalysed the 5' RACE reads using MiXCR and keeps one entry per CDR3 protein. The sample has approximately 250,000 distinct CDR3 sequences, 5.2% seen once. The clonotype was recovered from a man younger than 30 who received the YFV17D yellow fever vaccine. The sample was CD4+ T cells sorted from PBMCs, taken on the day of the yellow fever booster vaccination. The V call is TRBV6-1, the J call TRBJ2-5; D is tentatively TRBD1 or TRBD2 (6 bases each). The CDR3 reads CASNIGGSQETQYF. In nucleotides, the CDR3 is TGTGCCAGCAACATAGGGGGGAGCCAAGAGACCCAGTACTTC.